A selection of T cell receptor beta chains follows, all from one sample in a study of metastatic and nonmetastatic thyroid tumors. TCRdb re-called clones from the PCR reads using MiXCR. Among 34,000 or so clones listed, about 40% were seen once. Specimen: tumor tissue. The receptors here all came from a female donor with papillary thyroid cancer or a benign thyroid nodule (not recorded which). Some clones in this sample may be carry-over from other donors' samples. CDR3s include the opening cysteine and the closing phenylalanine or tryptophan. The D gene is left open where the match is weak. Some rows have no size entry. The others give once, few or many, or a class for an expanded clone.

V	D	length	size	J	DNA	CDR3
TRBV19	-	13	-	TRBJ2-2	TGTGCCAGTAGCAGACATGGGGGCGGGGAGCTGTTTTTT	CASSRHGGGELFF
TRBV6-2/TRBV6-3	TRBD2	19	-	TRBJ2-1	TGTGCCAGCAGGGCCAACACAGGGGGGACTAGCGGTATCTACAATGAGCAGTTCTTC	CASRANTGGTSGIYNEQFF
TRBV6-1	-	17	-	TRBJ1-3	TGTGCCAGCAGATCTCTTTCGCAGGGCTCCTCTGGAAACACCATATATTTT	CASRSLSQGSSGNTIYF
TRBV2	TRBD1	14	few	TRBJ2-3	TGTGCCAGCAGTGGGGACAGTCCCACAGATACGCAGTATTTT	CASSGDSPTDTQYF
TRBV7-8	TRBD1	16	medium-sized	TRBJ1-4	TGTGCCAGCAGCTTAGGACAGGGGACAGAGAATGAAAAACTGTTTTTT	CASSLGQGTENEKLFF
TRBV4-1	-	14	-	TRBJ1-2	TGCGCCAGCAGCCAAGAGTCAGGGAACTGTGGCTACACCTTC	CASSQESGNCGYTF
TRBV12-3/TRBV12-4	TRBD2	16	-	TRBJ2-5	TGTGCCAGCAGCTCAGGGACTAGCGGCTCGGAGGAGACCCAGTACTTC	CASSSGTSGSEETQYF
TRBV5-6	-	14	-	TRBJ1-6	TGTGCCAGCAGACTGACGTGGGGAAACTCACCCCTCCACTTT	CASRLTWGNSPLHF
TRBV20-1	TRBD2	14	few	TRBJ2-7	TGCAGTGCTAGAGTGTCTAGCGGGACAAACGAGCAGTACTTC	CSARVSSGTNEQYF
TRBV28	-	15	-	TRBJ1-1	TGTGCCAGCAGTTTAATCGCGGATCTTACCGCGGAAGCTTTCTTT	CASSLIADLTAEAFF
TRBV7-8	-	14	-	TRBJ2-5	TGTGCCAGCAGCCAAATGGGTAACGGAGAGACCCAGTACTTC	CASSQMGNGETQYF
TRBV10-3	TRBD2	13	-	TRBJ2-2	TGTGCCATCTTTAGCGGGGAGCCCGGGGAGCTGTTTTTT	CAIFSGEPGELFF
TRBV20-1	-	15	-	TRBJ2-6	TGCAGTGCTACACAGGGGGGGTATGGGGCCAACGTCCTGACTTTC	CSATQGGYGANVLTF
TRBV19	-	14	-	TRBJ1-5	TGTGCCAGTAGTTTGGCAGGTCCGAATCAGCCCCAGCATTTT	CASSLAGPNQPQHF
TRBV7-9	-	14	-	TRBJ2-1	TGTGCCAGCAGCTTAGAGGGACTCTACAATGAGCAGTTCTTC	CASSLEGLYNEQFF
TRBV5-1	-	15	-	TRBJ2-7	TGCGCCAGCAGCTTGGAGCCCCGAGGGGGATACGAGCAGTACTTC	CASSLEPRGGYEQYF
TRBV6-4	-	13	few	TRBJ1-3	TGTGCCAGCAGTGGGGACAAGGTTGACACCATATATTTT	CASSGDKVDTIYF
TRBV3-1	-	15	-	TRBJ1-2	TGTGCCAGCAGCCAAGATCAGAACAGGGACTATGGCTACACCTTC	CASSQDQNRDYGYTF
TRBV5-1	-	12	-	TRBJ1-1	TGCGCCAGCAGAAACATGAACACTGAAGCTTTCTTT	CASRNMNTEAFF
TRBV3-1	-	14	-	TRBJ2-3	TGTGCCAGCAGCCTCGGGACAACGTTAGATACGCAGTATTTT	CASSLGTTLDTQYF
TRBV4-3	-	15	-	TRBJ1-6	TGCGCCAGCAGCCAAGTGTTCCAATATAATTCACCCCTCCACTTT	CASSQVFQYNSPLHF
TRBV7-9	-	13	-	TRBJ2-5	TGTGCCAGCAGCCGGCCAGGGAGGGAGACCCAGTACTTC	CASSRPGRETQYF
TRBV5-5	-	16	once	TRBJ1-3	TGTGCCAGCAGCTTAAATTTGAGTCCCGGGGGAAACACCATATATTTT	CASSLNLSPGGNTIYF
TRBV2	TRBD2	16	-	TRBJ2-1	TGTGCCAGCAACCCGACTAGCGGGAGGGCCTTGAATGAGCAGTTCTTC	CASNPTSGRALNEQFF
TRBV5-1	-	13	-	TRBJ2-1	TGCGCCAGCAGCTTCGACAGCTACAATGAGCAGTTCTTC	CASSFDSYNEQFF
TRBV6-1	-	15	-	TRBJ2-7	TGTGCCAGCAGTGAAGAATTCGACGGGGCCTACGAGCAGTACTTC	CASSEEFDGAYEQYF
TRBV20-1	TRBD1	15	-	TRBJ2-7	TGCAGTGCTAGCGAAGACCACACAGGGGGCTACGAGCAGTACTTC	CSASEDHTGGYEQYF
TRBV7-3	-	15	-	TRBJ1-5	TGTGCCAGCACCTTCTCCCGGGGGGCCAATCAGCCCCAGCATTTT	CASTFSRGANQPQHF
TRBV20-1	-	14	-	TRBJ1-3	TGCAGTGCTAGTCAGGCAGTCTCTGGAAACACCATATATTTT	CSASQAVSGNTIYF
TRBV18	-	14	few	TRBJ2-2	TGTGCCAGCTCACCATTAGGGAACACCGGGGAGCTGTTTTTT	CASSPLGNTGELFF
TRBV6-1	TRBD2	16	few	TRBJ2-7	TGTGCCAGCATGAGGAGGAGCGGGAGGCCGGAGGCGGAGCAGTACTTC	CASMRRSGRPEAEQYF